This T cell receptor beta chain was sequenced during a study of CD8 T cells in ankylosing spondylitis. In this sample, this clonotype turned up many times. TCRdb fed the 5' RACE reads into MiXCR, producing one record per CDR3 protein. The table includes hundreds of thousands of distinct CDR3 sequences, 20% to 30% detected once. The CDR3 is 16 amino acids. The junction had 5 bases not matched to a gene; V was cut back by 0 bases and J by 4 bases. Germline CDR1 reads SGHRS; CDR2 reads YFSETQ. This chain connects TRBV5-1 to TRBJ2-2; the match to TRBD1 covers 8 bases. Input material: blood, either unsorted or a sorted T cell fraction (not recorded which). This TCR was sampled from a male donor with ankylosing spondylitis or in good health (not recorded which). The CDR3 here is CASSLDSGQATGELFF. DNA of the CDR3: TGCGCCAGCAGCTTGGATTCGGGACAGGCCACCGGGGAGCTGTTTTTT.